Below, one T cell receptor beta chain is given with its context. Its antigen is as yet unknown. CDR3 length equals 13 residues. Germline loops: CDR1 LNHNV, CDR2 YYDKDF (reference sequence). The V gene end was trimmed by 6 bases and the J gene end by 1 base; junction bases not matched to a gene: 1. The PCR used 60 Vbeta and 13 Jbeta primers. Sequencing was performed with immunoSEQ multiplex PCR; in TCRdb, only in-frame clones are kept and a portion is missing. The table records 200,000 or so clones, approximately 88% of them present only once. The sample originates from a study of cytomegalovirus exposure and HLA in healthy donors. Overall study findings and caveats: Within an earlier analysis, most TCR beta V segments proved productive either about 90% or about 30% of the time. In terms of immune exposure information, only CMV serostatus was available. Highly shared sequence variants in one cluster were likely a sequencing artifact.

The gene calls are TRBV15 and TRBJ1-1; the match to TRBD1 covers 8 bases. Material for sequencing was PBMCs. The source of this sequence is a boy aged 2 to 10 in good health and CMV-seronegative. The CDR3 nucleotides are TGTGCCACCAGGGACAGGGAGAACACTGAAGCTTTCTTT. Encoded protein: CATRDRENTEAFF. Full variable domain (rest looked up from reference TRBV15 and TRBJ1-1): DAMVIQNPRYQVTQFGKPVTLSCSQTLNHNVMYWYQQKSSQAPKLLFHYYDKDFNNEADTPDNFQSRRPNTSFCFLDIRSPGLGDTAMYLCATRDRENTEAFFGQGTRLTVV.